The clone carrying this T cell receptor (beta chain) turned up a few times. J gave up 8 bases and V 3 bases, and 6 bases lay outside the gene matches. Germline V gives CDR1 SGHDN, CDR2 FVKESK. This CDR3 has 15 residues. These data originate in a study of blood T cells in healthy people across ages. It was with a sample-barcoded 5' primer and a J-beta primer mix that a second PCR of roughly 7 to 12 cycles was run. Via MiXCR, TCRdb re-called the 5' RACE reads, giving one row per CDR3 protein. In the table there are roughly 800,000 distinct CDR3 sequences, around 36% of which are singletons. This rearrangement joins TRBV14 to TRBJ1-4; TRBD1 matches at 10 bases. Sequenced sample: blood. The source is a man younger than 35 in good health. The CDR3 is CASSHPGQGWEKLFF. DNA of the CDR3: TGTGCCAGCAGCCACCCGGGACAGGGGTGGGAAAAACTGTTTTTT.